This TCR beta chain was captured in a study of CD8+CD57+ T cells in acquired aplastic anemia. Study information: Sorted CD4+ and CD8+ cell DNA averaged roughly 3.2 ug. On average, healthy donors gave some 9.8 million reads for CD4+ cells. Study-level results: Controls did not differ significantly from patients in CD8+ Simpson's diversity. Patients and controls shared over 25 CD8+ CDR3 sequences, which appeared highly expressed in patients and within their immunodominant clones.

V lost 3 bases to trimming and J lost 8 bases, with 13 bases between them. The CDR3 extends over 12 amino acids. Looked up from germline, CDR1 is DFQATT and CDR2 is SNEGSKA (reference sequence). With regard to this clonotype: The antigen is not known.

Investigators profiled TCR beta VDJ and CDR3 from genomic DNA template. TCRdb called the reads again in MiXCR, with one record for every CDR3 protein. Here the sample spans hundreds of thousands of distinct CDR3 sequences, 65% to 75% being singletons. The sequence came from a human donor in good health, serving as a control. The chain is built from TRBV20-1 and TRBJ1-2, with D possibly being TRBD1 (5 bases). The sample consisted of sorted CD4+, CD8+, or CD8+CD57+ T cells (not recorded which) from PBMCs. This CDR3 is CSARGPSVGYTF. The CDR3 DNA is TGCAGTGCTAGGGGGCCATCGGTCGGCTACACCTTC.